This TCR beta chain was retrieved from a study of spatial heterogeneity in lung cancer. Study as a whole: Beta-chain sequences were consistently detected more often than alpha-chain sequences. Raw reads contained each unique TCR and UMI combination more than ten times on average. General study results and limits: Whereas they appeared in blood less at follow-up, ubiquitous expanded tumor TCRs appeared there more at resection.

The time point is: sample taken at primary tumor resection. TCRs were sequenced from unsorted whole RNA of tumor, nontumor lung or PBMC. Donors were 72 untreated early-stage non-small cell lung cancer patients. TCRdb reanalysed the 5' RACE reads using MiXCR and keeps one entry per CDR3 protein. The profile shows approximately 47,000 distinct CDR3 sequences, about 7.6% of them singletons. This clonotype was seen only a few times. Its target is not known. Germline values: CDR1 SEHNR, CDR2 FQNEAQ (reference sequence). The germline V and J ends were trimmed by 0 bases and 2 bases, with 14 bases remaining between them. The CDR3 is 16 residues long.

The material was PBMCs, obtained at surgery. The receptor comes from a female donor with early-stage non-small cell lung cancer. The V gene is TRBV7-9, the J gene TRBJ2-7, with a possible D match to TRBD1 (6 bases). The CDR3: CASSLADGTLTYEQYF. In DNA form, the CDR3 reads TGTGCCAGCAGCTTAGCCGACGGGACACTTACCTACGAGCAGTACTTC.